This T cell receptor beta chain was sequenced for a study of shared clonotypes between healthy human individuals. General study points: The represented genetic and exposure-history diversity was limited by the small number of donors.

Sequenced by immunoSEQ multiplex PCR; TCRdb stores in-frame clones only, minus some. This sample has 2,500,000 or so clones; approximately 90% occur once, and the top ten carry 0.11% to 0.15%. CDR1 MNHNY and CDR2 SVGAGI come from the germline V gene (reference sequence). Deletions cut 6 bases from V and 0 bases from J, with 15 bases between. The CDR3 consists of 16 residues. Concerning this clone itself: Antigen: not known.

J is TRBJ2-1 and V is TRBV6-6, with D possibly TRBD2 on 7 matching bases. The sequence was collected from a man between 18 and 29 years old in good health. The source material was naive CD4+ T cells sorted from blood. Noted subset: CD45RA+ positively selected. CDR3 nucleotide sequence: TGTGCCAGCAGCTGGGGGGGCTTGAACTCCTACAATGAGCAGTTCTTC. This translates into CASSWGGLNSYNEQFF.